The clone carrying this T cell receptor (beta chain) was counted a single time. Its antigen is as yet unknown. This sequence may be a read error, since a much larger clone differs from it by one base. Quantitative molecular-barcoded 5'-RACE generated the TCR beta libraries. TCRdb processed the 5' RACE reads anew with MiXCR; each CDR3 protein has one entry. The sample consists of about 130,000 distinct CDR3 sequences, approximately 10% of them appearing once. Germline CDR1 is LNHDA and CDR2 is SQIVND (reference sequence). The length of the CDR3 is 16 residues. This entry is derived from a study of CD8 T cells in ankylosing spondylitis. Study-wide results and limits: Some motif variants had been reported before (in reactive arthritis synovial fluid and blood).

The chain recombines TRBV19 with TRBJ1-3, with D perhaps TRBD1 (5 bases). Specimen: blood, either unsorted or a sorted T cell fraction (not recorded which). The sequence was collected from a female donor with ankylosing spondylitis or in good health (not recorded which). DNA of the CDR3: TGTGCCAGTAGAATTAGGGGATCCAACTCTGGAAACACCACATATTTT. Amino acid sequence: CASRIRGSNSGNTTYF. Full variable domain (missing parts from reference TRBV19 and TRBJ1-3): DGGITQSPKYLFRKEGQNVTLSCEQNLNHDAMYWYRQDPGQGLRLIYYSQIVNDFQKGDIAEGYSVSREKKESFPLTVTSAQKNPTAFYLCASRIRGSNSGNTTYFGEGSWLTVV.